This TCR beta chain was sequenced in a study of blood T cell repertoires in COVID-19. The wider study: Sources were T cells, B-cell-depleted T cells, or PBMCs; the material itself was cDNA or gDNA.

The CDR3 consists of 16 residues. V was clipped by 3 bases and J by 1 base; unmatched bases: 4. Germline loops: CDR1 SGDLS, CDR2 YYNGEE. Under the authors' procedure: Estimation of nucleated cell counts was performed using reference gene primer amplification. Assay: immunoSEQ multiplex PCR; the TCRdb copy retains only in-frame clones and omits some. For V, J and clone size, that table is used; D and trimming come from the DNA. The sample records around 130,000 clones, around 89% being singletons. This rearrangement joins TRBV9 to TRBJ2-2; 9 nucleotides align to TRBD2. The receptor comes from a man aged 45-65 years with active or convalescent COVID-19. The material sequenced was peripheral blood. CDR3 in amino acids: CASSELAGRNTGELFF. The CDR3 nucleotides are TGTGCCAGCAGCGAGCTAGCGGGACGGAACACCGGGGAGCTGTTTTTT.